A selection of T cell receptor beta chains follows, all from one sample in a study of shared clonotypes between healthy human individuals. Here immunoSEQ multiplex PCR was the method, and the copy in TCRdb shows in-frame clones only, minus some. The sample contains more than 2,000,000 clones, about 92% of which appear only once. Sequences were obtained from naive CD4+ T cells from PBMCs. These receptors originate from a man in his late teens or twenties in good health. Some clones in this sample may be carry-over from other donors' samples. CDR3s include the opening cysteine and the closing phenylalanine or tryptophan. The order of the fields is D gene, V gene, clone size, J gene, CDR3 length, CDR3 protein, CDR3 DNA. D genes are given only for firm matches. Clone size is stated in some rows and not others, as once, few, many or a class when expanded.

d_gene: TRBD1
v_gene: TRBV2
abundance: -
j_gene: TRBJ2-5
len: 14
CDR3aa: CASSRDRGQETQYF
CDR3nt: TGTGCCAGCAGCCGGGACAGGGGCCAAGAGACCCAGTACTTC

d_gene: TRBD1
v_gene: TRBV6-1
abundance: -
j_gene: TRBJ2-7
len: 13
CDR3aa: CASSRGQSYEQYF
CDR3nt: TGTGCCAGCAGCCGGGGACAGAGCTACGAGCAGTACTTC

d_gene: TRBD2
v_gene: TRBV7-7
abundance: -
j_gene: TRBJ2-2
len: 16
CDR3aa: CASSLIAGDYTGELFF
CDR3nt: TGTGCCAGCAGCTTGATAGCGGGAGACTACACCGGGGAGCTGTTTTTT

d_gene: TRBD2
v_gene: TRBV7-6
abundance: -
j_gene: TRBJ2-1
len: 16
CDR3aa: CASSLTGTSGVNEQFF
CDR3nt: TGTGCCAGCAGCTTAACCGGGACTAGCGGGGTCAATGAGCAGTTCTTC

d_gene: TRBD1
v_gene: TRBV12-5
abundance: -
j_gene: TRBJ1-1
len: 13
CDR3aa: CASGLGQGREAFF
CDR3nt: TGTGCTAGTGGTTTGGGACAGGGGCGGGAAGCTTTCTTT

d_gene: TRBD2
v_gene: TRBV5-1
abundance: -
j_gene: TRBJ2-7
len: 15
CDR3aa: CASSLEGLEEGEQYF
CDR3nt: TGCGCCAGCAGCTTGGAAGGACTAGAGGAGGGCGAGCAGTACTTC

d_gene: -
v_gene: TRBV29-1
abundance: -
j_gene: TRBJ2-3
len: 16
CDR3aa: CSVEGGQPRLTDTQYF
CDR3nt: TGCAGCGTTGAAGGGGGTCAGCCGCGACTCACAGATACGCAGTATTTT

d_gene: -
v_gene: TRBV28
abundance: -
j_gene: TRBJ1-1
len: 13
CDR3aa: CASRTPMNTEAFF
CDR3nt: TGTGCCAGCAGGACTCCAATGAACACTGAAGCTTTCTTT

d_gene: -
v_gene: TRBV7-9
abundance: -
j_gene: TRBJ1-2
len: 13
CDR3aa: CASSSTGRGGYTF
CDR3nt: TGTGCCAGCAGCTCCACAGGGAGAGGTGGCTACACCTTC

d_gene: -
v_gene: TRBV5-1
abundance: -
j_gene: TRBJ2-3
len: 16
CDR3aa: CASSLEGGASTDTQYF
CDR3nt: TGCGCCAGCAGCTTGGAGGGTGGGGCTTCCACAGATACGCAGTATTTT

d_gene: -
v_gene: TRBV29-1
abundance: -
j_gene: TRBJ1-1
len: 14
CDR3aa: CSVEDPGANTEAFF
CDR3nt: TGCAGCGTTGAAGATCCGGGGGCGAACACTGAAGCTTTCTTT

d_gene: TRBD2
v_gene: TRBV4-1
abundance: -
j_gene: TRBJ2-1
len: 18
CDR3aa: CASSQDASGRRSYNEQFF
CDR3nt: TGCGCCAGCAGCCAAGACGCTAGCGGGAGACGGTCCTACAATGAGCAGTTCTTC

d_gene: TRBD1
v_gene: TRBV11-3
abundance: -
j_gene: TRBJ2-2
len: 17
CDR3aa: CASSATPQGAQTGELFF
CDR3nt: TGTGCCAGCAGCGCCACTCCCCAGGGGGCGCAGACCGGGGAGCTGTTTTTT

d_gene: TRBD1
v_gene: TRBV30
abundance: -
j_gene: TRBJ2-5
len: 14
CDR3aa: CAWSKDRGMETQYF
CDR3nt: TGTGCCTGGAGTAAAGACAGGGGTATGGAGACCCAGTACTTC

d_gene: TRBD2
v_gene: TRBV6-5
abundance: -
j_gene: TRBJ2-3
len: 13
CDR3aa: CASLGGSADTQYF
CDR3nt: TGTGCCAGTCTGGGCGGGAGCGCAGATACGCAGTATTTT

d_gene: -
v_gene: TRBV5-1
abundance: -
j_gene: TRBJ2-2
len: 16
CDR3aa: CASSLDPGRGAGELFF
CDR3nt: TGCGCCAGCAGCTTGGATCCGGGGCGCGGGGCCGGGGAGCTGTTTTTT

d_gene: -
v_gene: TRBV6-1
abundance: -
j_gene: TRBJ1-2
len: 13
CDR3aa: CASSAGERYGYTF
CDR3nt: TGTGCCAGCAGCGCCGGGGAGCGATATGGCTACACCTTC

d_gene: -
v_gene: TRBV4-1
abundance: -
j_gene: TRBJ1-3
len: 17
CDR3aa: CASSQVGGGSSGNTIYF
CDR3nt: TGCGCCAGCAGCCAGGTTGGAGGAGGGAGCTCTGGAAACACCATATATTTT

d_gene: -
v_gene: TRBV19
abundance: -
j_gene: TRBJ2-3
len: 14
CDR3aa: CASSITGATDTQYF
CDR3nt: TGTGCCAGTAGTATAACGGGAGCCACAGATACGCAGTATTTT

d_gene: -
v_gene: TRBV28
abundance: -
j_gene: TRBJ2-6
len: 14
CDR3aa: CASETHAGANVLTF
CDR3nt: TGTGCCAGCGAAACCCACGCTGGGGCCAACGTCCTGACTTTC

d_gene: TRBD1
v_gene: TRBV29-1
abundance: -
j_gene: TRBJ2-2
len: 15
CDR3aa: CSVQEQGASTGELFF
CDR3nt: TGCAGCGTTCAGGAACAGGGGGCGTCGACCGGGGAGCTGTTTTTT

d_gene: -
v_gene: TRBV7-2
abundance: -
j_gene: TRBJ1-2
len: 18
CDR3aa: CASSLSGAQGGANYGYTF
CDR3nt: TGTGCCAGCAGCTTATCGGGGGCCCAGGGCGGAGCTAACTATGGCTACACCTTC

d_gene: TRBD1
v_gene: TRBV9
abundance: -
j_gene: TRBJ2-5
len: 14
CDR3aa: CASSVDRGQETQYF
CDR3nt: TGTGCCAGCAGCGTCGACAGGGGCCAAGAGACCCAGTACTTC

d_gene: -
v_gene: TRBV18
abundance: -
j_gene: TRBJ2-1
len: 15
CDR3aa: CASSATDAGLNEQFF
CDR3nt: TGTGCCAGCTCAGCGACAGATGCGGGTTTGAATGAGCAGTTCTTC

d_gene: TRBD1
v_gene: TRBV18
abundance: -
j_gene: TRBJ1-5
len: 13
CDR3aa: CASCQGGNQPQHF
CDR3nt: TGTGCCAGCTGTCAGGGGGGCAATCAGCCCCAGCATTTT

d_gene: -
v_gene: TRBV2
abundance: -
j_gene: TRBJ1-4
len: 12
CDR3aa: CASSPTGGRLIF
CDR3nt: TGTGCCAGCAGTCCCACAGGTGGCAGACTCATCTTT

d_gene: -
v_gene: TRBV9
abundance: -
j_gene: TRBJ2-7
len: 16
CDR3aa: CASSVGSGTVAYEQYF
CDR3nt: TGTGCCAGCAGCGTGGGTTCCGGGACGGTGGCCTACGAGCAGTACTTC

d_gene: TRBD1
v_gene: TRBV11-1
abundance: -
j_gene: TRBJ2-7
len: 17
CDR3aa: CASSLAPWTGSSYEQYF
CDR3nt: TGTGCCAGCAGCTTAGCGCCCTGGACAGGCAGCTCCTACGAGCAGTACTTC

d_gene: -
v_gene: TRBV28
abundance: few
j_gene: TRBJ1-2
len: 12
CDR3aa: CASSLANYGYTF
CDR3nt: TGTGCCAGCAGTTTGGCTAACTATGGCTACACCTTC

d_gene: TRBD2
v_gene: TRBV9
abundance: -
j_gene: TRBJ2-7
len: 14
CDR3aa: CASSRGLSSYEQYF
CDR3nt: TGTGCCAGCAGCAGGGGACTATCGTCCTACGAGCAGTACTTC

d_gene: -
v_gene: TRBV7-9
abundance: -
j_gene: TRBJ1-4
len: 17
CDR3aa: CASSEKWAVATNEKLFF
CDR3nt: TGTGCCAGCAGCGAAAAGTGGGCAGTTGCAACTAATGAAAAACTGTTTTTT

d_gene: -
v_gene: TRBV21-1
abundance: -
j_gene: TRBJ2-4
len: 19
CDR3aa: CASSKRGGGPSLAKNIQYF
CDR3nt: TGTGCCAGCAGCAAAAGAGGAGGGGGACCAAGCTTAGCCAAAAACATTCAGTACTTC

d_gene: -
v_gene: TRBV19
abundance: -
j_gene: TRBJ2-5
len: 13
CDR3aa: CASKPRGSETQYF
CDR3nt: TGTGCCAGTAAACCCCGTGGGTCAGAGACCCAGTACTTC

d_gene: -
v_gene: TRBV7-3
abundance: -
j_gene: TRBJ1-1
len: 13
CDR3aa: CASSSSAHTEAFF
CDR3nt: TGTGCCAGCAGCTCCTCGGCCCACACTGAAGCTTTCTTT

d_gene: -
v_gene: TRBV7-2
abundance: -
j_gene: TRBJ1-2
len: 14
CDR3aa: CASSLISGARGYTF
CDR3nt: TGTGCCAGCAGCTTAATCTCAGGGGCTCGAGGCTACACCTTC

d_gene: -
v_gene: TRBV18
abundance: few
j_gene: TRBJ2-1
len: 11
CDR3aa: CASSPPGEQFF
CDR3nt: TGTGCCAGCTCACCACCGGGTGAGCAGTTCTTC

d_gene: -
v_gene: TRBV2
abundance: -
j_gene: TRBJ2-7
len: 14
CDR3aa: CASSVRGRSGEQYF
CDR3nt: TGTGCCAGCAGTGTCAGGGGACGCAGCGGGGAGCAGTACTTC

d_gene: TRBD1
v_gene: TRBV18
abundance: few
j_gene: TRBJ1-2
len: 11
CDR3aa: CASSDRVGYTF
CDR3nt: TGTGCCAGCTCAGACAGGGTTGGCTACACCTTC

d_gene: -
v_gene: TRBV11-2
abundance: -
j_gene: TRBJ1-1
len: 14
CDR3aa: CASTPTAGSTEAFF
CDR3nt: TGTGCCAGCACCCCGACCGCCGGCAGCACTGAAGCTTTCTTT

d_gene: -
v_gene: TRBV7-8
abundance: -
j_gene: TRBJ2-3
len: 14
CDR3aa: CASSPNRAADTQYF
CDR3nt: TGTGCCAGCAGCCCCAACAGGGCGGCAGATACGCAGTATTTT

d_gene: -
v_gene: TRBV5-1
abundance: -
j_gene: TRBJ2-5
len: 15
CDR3aa: CASSRSGTREETQYF
CDR3nt: TGCGCCAGCAGCAGGTCCGGGACAAGGGAAGAGACCCAGTACTTC

d_gene: -
v_gene: TRBV7-7
abundance: once
j_gene: TRBJ2-1
len: 15
CDR3aa: CASSLAAGAYNEQFF
CDR3nt: TGTGCCAGCAGCTTAGCGGCAGGGGCCTACAATGAGCAGTTCTTC

d_gene: TRBD1
v_gene: TRBV9
abundance: -
j_gene: TRBJ2-1
len: 15
CDR3aa: CASSKETGGWDEQFF
CDR3nt: TGTGCCAGCAGTAAAGAGACAGGGGGCTGGGATGAGCAGTTCTTC

d_gene: -
v_gene: TRBV27
abundance: -
j_gene: TRBJ2-3
len: 16
CDR3aa: CASSLLVNEGPDTQYF
CDR3nt: TGTGCCAGCAGTTTATTGGTTAACGAGGGGCCAGATACGCAGTATTTT

d_gene: TRBD2
v_gene: TRBV27
abundance: -
j_gene: TRBJ2-2
len: 19
CDR3aa: CASSFSAWTAGGNTGELFF
CDR3nt: TGTGCCAGCAGTTTCTCGGCCTGGACCGCGGGGGGTAACACCGGGGAGCTGTTTTTT